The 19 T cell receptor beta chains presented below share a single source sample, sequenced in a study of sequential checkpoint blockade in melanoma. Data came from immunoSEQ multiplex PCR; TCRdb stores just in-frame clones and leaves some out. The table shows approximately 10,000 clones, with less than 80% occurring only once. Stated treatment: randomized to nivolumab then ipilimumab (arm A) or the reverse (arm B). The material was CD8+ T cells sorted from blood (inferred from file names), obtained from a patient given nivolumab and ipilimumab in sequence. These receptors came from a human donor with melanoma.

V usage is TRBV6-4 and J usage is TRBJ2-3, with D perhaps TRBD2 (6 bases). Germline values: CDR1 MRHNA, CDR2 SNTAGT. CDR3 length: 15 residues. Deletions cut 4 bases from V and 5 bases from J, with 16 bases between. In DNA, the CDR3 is TGTGCCAGCAGTGTACTAGCAGGCACGGTAGATACGCAGTATTTT. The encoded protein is CASSVLAGTVDTQYF.

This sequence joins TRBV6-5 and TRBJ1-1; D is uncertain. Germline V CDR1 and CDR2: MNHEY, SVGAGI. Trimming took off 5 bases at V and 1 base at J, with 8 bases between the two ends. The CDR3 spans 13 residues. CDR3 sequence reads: CASSTTENTEAFF. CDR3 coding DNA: TGTGCCAGCAGTACTACCGAGAACACTGAAGCTTTCTTT.

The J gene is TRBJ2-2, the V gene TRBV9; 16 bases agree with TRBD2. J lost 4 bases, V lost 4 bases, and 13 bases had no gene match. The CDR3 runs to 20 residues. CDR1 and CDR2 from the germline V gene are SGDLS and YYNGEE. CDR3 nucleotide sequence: TGTGCCAGCAGCCCTTCCCCGGGACTAGCGGGAGGGCCGGGCACCGGGGAGCTGTTTTTT. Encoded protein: CASSPSPGLAGGPGTGELFF.

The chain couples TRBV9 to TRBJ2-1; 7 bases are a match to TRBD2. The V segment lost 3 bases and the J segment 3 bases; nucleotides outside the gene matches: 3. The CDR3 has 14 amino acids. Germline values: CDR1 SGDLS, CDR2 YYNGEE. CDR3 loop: CASSARDYYNEQFF. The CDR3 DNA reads TGTGCCAGCAGCGCCCGGGACTACTACAATGAGCAGTTCTTC.

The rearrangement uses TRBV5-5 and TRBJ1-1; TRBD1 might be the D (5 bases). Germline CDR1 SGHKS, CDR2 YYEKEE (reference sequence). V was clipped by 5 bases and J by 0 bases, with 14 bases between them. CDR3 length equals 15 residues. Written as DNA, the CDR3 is TGTGCCAGCAGTTGGGACTATCTGATGAACACTGAAGCTTTCTTT. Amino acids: CASSWDYLMNTEAFF.

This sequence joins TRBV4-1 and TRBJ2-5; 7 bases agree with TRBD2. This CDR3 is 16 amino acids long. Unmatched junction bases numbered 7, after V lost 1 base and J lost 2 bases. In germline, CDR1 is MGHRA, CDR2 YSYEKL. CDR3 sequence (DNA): TGCGCCAGCAGCCAAGCGGGGGGTGGGAATCAAGAGACCCAGTACTTC. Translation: CASSQAGGGNQETQYF.

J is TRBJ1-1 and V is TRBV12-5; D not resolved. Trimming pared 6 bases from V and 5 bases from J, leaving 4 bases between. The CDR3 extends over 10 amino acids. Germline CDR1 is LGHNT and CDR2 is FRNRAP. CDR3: CASGGTEAFF. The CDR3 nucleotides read TGTGCTAGTGGCGGGACTGAAGCTTTCTTT.

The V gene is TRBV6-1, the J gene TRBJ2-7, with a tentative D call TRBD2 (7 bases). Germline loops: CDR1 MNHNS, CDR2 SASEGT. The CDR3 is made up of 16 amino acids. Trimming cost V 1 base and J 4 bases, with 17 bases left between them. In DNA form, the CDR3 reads TGTGCCAGCAGTGAAGAGGGGGACCCGGGAGGATACGAGCAGTACGTC. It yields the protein CASSEEGDPGGYEQYV.

The CDR3 bases are TGTGCCAGCAGTCACCTGCAGGGGGTTGGAGAAAAACTGTTTTTT. Its translation: CASSHLQGVGEKLFF. This chain joins TRBV25-1 and TRBJ1-4; 7 nucleotides match TRBD1. CDR1 and CDR2 (germline): MGHDK, SYGVNS. J lost 8 bases, V lost 5 bases, and 11 bases had no gene match. This CDR3 has 15 residues.

This CDR3 reads CASSLGDSDSYNEQFF. In DNA, the CDR3 is TGCGCCAGCAGCTTGGGGGACAGCGACTCCTACAATGAGCAGTTCTTC. V and J are TRBV5-1 and TRBJ2-1; 7 nucleotides agree with TRBD1. The CDR3 runs to 16 residues. Germline V gene data show CDR1 as SGHRS and CDR2 as YFSETQ. V was clipped by 0 bases and J by 0 bases; unmatched bases: 3.

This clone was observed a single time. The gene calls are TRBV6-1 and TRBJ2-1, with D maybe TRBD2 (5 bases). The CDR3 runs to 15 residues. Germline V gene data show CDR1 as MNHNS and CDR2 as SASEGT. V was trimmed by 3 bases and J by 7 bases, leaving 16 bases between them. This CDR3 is CASSESGEGSNEQFF. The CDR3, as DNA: TGTGCCAGCAGTGAGAGCGGTGAGGGCTCAAATGAGCAGTTCTTC.

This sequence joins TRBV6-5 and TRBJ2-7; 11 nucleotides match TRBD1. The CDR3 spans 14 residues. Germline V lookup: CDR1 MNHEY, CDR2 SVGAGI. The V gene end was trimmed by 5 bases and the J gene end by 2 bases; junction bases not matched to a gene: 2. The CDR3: CASSRGQGAYEQYF. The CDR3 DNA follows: TGTGCCAGCAGTCGGGGACAGGGGGCCTACGAGCAGTACTTC.

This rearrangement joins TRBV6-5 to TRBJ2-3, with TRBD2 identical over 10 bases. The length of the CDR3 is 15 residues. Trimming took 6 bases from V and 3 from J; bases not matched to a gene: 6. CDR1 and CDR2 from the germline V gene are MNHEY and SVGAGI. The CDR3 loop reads CASRIRAGGTDTQYF. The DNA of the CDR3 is TGTGCCAGCAGGATTAGAGCGGGGGGGACAGATACGCAGTATTTT.

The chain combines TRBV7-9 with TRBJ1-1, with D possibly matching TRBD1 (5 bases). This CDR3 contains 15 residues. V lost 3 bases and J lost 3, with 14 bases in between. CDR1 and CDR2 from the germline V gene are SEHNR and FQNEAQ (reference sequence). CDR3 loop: CASSFLSPGDTEAFF. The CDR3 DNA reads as TGTGCCAGCAGCTTCCTGTCTCCGGGGGACACTGAAGCTTTCTTT. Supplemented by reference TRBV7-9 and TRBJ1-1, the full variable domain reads DTGVSQNPRHKITKRGQNVTFRCDPISEHNRLYWYRQTLGQGPEFLTYFQNEAQLEKSRLLSDRFSAERPKGSFSTLEIQRTEQGDSAMYLCASSFLSPGDTEAFFGQGTRLTVV.

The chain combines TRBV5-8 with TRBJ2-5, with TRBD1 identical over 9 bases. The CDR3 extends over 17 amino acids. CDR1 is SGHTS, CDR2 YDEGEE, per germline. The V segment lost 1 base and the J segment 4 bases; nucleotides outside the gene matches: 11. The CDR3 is CASSLFGGQGRGETQYF. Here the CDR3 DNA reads TGTGCCAGCAGCTTGTTTGGGGGACAGGGAAGGGGAGAGACCCAGTACTTC. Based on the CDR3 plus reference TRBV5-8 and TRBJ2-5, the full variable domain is EAGVTQSPTHLIKTRGQQATLRCSPISGHTSVYWYQQALGLGLQFLLWYDEGEERNRGNFPPRFSGRQFPNYSSELNVNALELEDSALYLCASSLFGGQGRGETQYFGPGTRLLVL.

CDR3 nucleotide sequence: TGTGCCAGTAGTCTAGCGGGAGGGTCCTACAATGAGCAGTTCTTC. This codes for CASSLAGGSYNEQFF. The chain recombines TRBV19 with TRBJ2-1; TRBD2 matches at 12 bases. The CDR3 covers 15 residues. Per the germline V gene, CDR1 is LNHDA and CDR2 is SQIVND (reference sequence). Trimming removed 5 bases from V and 1 base from J; junction bases left unmatched: 0. The entire variable domain, with the rest obtained from reference TRBV19 and TRBJ2-1, is as follows: DGGITQSPKYLFRKEGQNVTLSCEQNLNHDAMYWYRQDPGQGLRLIYYSQIVNDFQKGDIAEGYSVSREKKESFPLTVTSAQKNPTAFYLCASSLAGGSYNEQFFGPGTRLTVL.

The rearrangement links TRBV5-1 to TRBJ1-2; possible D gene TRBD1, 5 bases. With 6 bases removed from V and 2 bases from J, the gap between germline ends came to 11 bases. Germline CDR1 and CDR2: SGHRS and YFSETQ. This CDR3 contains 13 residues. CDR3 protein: CASMEGANYGYTF. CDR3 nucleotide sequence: TGCGCCAGCATGGAAGGGGCAAACTATGGCTACACCTTC.

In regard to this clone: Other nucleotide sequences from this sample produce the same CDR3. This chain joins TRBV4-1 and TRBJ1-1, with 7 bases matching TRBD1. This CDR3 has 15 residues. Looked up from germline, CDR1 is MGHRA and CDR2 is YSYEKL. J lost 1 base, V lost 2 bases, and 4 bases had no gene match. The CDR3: CASSQTGQTNTEAFF. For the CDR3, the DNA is TGCGCCAGCAGCCAAACGGGACAGACGAACACTGAAGCTTTCTTT.

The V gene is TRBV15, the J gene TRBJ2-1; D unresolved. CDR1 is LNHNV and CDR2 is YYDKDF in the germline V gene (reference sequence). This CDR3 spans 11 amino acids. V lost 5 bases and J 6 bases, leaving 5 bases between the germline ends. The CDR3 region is CATSPSNEQFF. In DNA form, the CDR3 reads TGTGCCACCAGCCCTAGCAATGAGCAGTTCTTC.